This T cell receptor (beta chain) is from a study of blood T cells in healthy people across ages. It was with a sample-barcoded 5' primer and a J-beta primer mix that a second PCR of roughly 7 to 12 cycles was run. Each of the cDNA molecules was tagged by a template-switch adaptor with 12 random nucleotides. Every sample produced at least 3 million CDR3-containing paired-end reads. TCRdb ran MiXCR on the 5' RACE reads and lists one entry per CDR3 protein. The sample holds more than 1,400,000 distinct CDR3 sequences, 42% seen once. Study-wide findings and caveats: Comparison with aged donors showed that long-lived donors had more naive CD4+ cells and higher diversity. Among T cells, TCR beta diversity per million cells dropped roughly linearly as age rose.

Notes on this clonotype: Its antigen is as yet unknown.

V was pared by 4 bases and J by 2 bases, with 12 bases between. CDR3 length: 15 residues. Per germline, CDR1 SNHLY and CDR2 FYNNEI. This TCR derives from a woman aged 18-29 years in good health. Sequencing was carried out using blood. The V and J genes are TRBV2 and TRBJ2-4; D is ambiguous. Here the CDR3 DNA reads TGTGCCAGCAGTGGCAACTATTTATCCAAAAACATTCAGTACTTC. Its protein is CASSGNYLSKNIQYF.